Listed below are T cell receptor beta chains from one sample, sequenced in a study of blood T cell repertoires in COVID-19. The data were produced by immunoSEQ multiplex PCR, yet TCRdb's version contains in-frame clones alone and is incomplete. The table has 55,000 to 95,000 clones, roughly 80% seen once. Sequencing was performed on peripheral blood. Receptor source: a woman aged 55-69 years with acute or convalescent COVID-19. The CDR3 runs from the conserved cysteine through the conserved F or W. D genes are given only for firm matches. The size of a clone is reported for some rows only, either as once, few or many, or as a class for expanded clones.

abundance: few
j_gene: TRBJ2-5
d_gene: .
v_gene: TRBV25-1
CDR3nt: TGTGCCAGCAGTGAACTTGGGGCTGTAGGAGAGACCCAGTACTTC
CDR3aa: CASSELGAVGETQYF

abundance: .
j_gene: TRBJ1-5
d_gene: .
v_gene: TRBV19
CDR3nt: TGTGCCAGTAGTTCACAGGGAAAACCCCAGCATTTT
CDR3aa: CASSSQGKPQHF

abundance: .
j_gene: TRBJ1-6
d_gene: .
v_gene: TRBV6-5
CDR3nt: TGTGCCAGCAGCCTCCAGATTCTTTCACCCCTCCACTTT
CDR3aa: CASSLQILSPLHF

abundance: .
j_gene: TRBJ2-7
d_gene: TRBD2
v_gene: TRBV3-1/TRBV3-2
CDR3nt: TGTGCCAGCAGCCTGACTAGCGGCTATGGGAACGAGCAGTACTTC
CDR3aa: CASSLTSGYGNEQYF

abundance: .
j_gene: TRBJ2-3
d_gene: TRBD2
v_gene: TRBV27
CDR3nt: TGTGCCAGCAGACGTTCCGGGACTAGCGGGAGGGCCATAGATACGCAGTATTTT
CDR3aa: CASRRSGTSGRAIDTQYF

abundance: .
j_gene: TRBJ2-3
d_gene: TRBD2
v_gene: TRBV7-3
CDR3nt: TGTGCCAGCAGCTCGGGACTAGCGGGGCCTGGAGATACGCAGTATTTT
CDR3aa: CASSSGLAGPGDTQYF

abundance: once
j_gene: TRBJ1-1
d_gene: .
v_gene: TRBV18
CDR3nt: TGTGCCAGCTCACCCGTTCGATATAGTGAAGCTTTCTTT
CDR3aa: CASSPVRYSEAFF

abundance: .
j_gene: TRBJ1-3
d_gene: TRBD1
v_gene: TRBV19
CDR3nt: TGTGCCAGTAACGGACAGGCTCTAAACACCATATATTTT
CDR3aa: CASNGQALNTIYF

abundance: .
j_gene: TRBJ2-5
d_gene: .
v_gene: TRBV6-6
CDR3nt: TGTGCCAGCTACCCCTATGGGGCCAGGGAGACCCAGTACTTC
CDR3aa: CASYPYGARETQYF

abundance: .
j_gene: TRBJ1-6
d_gene: TRBD1
v_gene: TRBV2
CDR3nt: TGTGCCAGCAGCCGGGACAGGGTGGAAAATTCACCCCTCCACTTT
CDR3aa: CASSRDRVENSPLHF

abundance: .
j_gene: TRBJ2-1
d_gene: .
v_gene: TRBV6-5
CDR3nt: TGTGCCAGCAGGGCCGGGACATCTCAGCCGTCGGAGCAGTTCTTC
CDR3aa: CASRAGTSQPSEQFF

abundance: .
j_gene: TRBJ1-1
d_gene: .
v_gene: TRBV3-1/TRBV3-2
CDR3nt: TGTGCCAGCAGCCTCCGAACGACAGAACGAACTGAAGCTTTCTTT
CDR3aa: CASSLRTTERTEAFF

abundance: .
j_gene: TRBJ1-2
d_gene: TRBD1
v_gene: TRBV19
CDR3nt: TGTGCCAGTACCCCCCCAGGGACAGGGGGCAAGATTGGCTACACCTTC
CDR3aa: CASTPPGTGGKIGYTF

abundance: .
j_gene: TRBJ1-1
d_gene: .
v_gene: TRBV6-1
CDR3nt: TGTGCCAGCAGTGAAGGTCGGGTTTCCATGAACACTGAAGCTTTCTTT
CDR3aa: CASSEGRVSMNTEAFF

abundance: .
j_gene: TRBJ1-2
d_gene: .
v_gene: TRBV19
CDR3nt: TGTGCCAGTAGTACGGACATAAACTATGGCTACACCTTC
CDR3aa: CASSTDINYGYTF

abundance: .
j_gene: TRBJ2-1
d_gene: .
v_gene: TRBV6-1
CDR3nt: TGTGCCAGCAGTGAACGGGGGGCGAGGTACAATGAGCAGTTCTTC
CDR3aa: CASSERGARYNEQFF

abundance: once
j_gene: TRBJ1-1
d_gene: .
v_gene: TRBV6-2/TRBV6-3
CDR3nt: TGTGCCAGCAGTTACCCCAGGGGTTCGGACACTGAAGCTTTCTTT
CDR3aa: CASSYPRGSDTEAFF

abundance: .
j_gene: TRBJ2-1
d_gene: TRBD1
v_gene: TRBV19
CDR3nt: TGTGCCAGTAGTGGGACAGGGATTGGGTTGAATGAGCAGTTCTTC
CDR3aa: CASSGTGIGLNEQFF

abundance: once
j_gene: TRBJ1-4
d_gene: TRBD1
v_gene: TRBV15
CDR3nt: TGTGCCACCAGCAGAGGACAGGGGGTTAATGAAAAACTGTTTTTT
CDR3aa: CATSRGQGVNEKLFF

abundance: .
j_gene: TRBJ1-1
d_gene: TRBD1
v_gene: TRBV6-5
CDR3nt: TGTGCCAGCAGGATTACAGGGGTAATGAACACTGAAGCTTTCTTT
CDR3aa: CASRITGVMNTEAFF

abundance: .
j_gene: TRBJ1-1
d_gene: .
v_gene: TRBV14
CDR3nt: TGTGCCAGCAGCCTAGGACTCCTCCGCACTGAAGCTTTCTTT
CDR3aa: CASSLGLLRTEAFF

abundance: .
j_gene: TRBJ2-5
d_gene: .
v_gene: TRBV3-1/TRBV3-2
CDR3nt: TGTGCCAGCAGCCAGCATGCGGAGTACCAAGAGACCCAGTACTTC
CDR3aa: CASSQHAEYQETQYF

abundance: .
j_gene: TRBJ1-2
d_gene: .
v_gene: TRBV3-1/TRBV3-2
CDR3nt: TGTGCCAGCAGCCAATGGGCCAGCCTCACGGATGGCTACACCTTC
CDR3aa: CASSQWASLTDGYTF

abundance: .
j_gene: TRBJ2-1
d_gene: TRBD1
v_gene: TRBV11-1
CDR3nt: TGTGCCAGCAGCTGGGGACAGGGAGGGCCGCAGCAGTTCTTC
CDR3aa: CASSWGQGGPQQFF

abundance: .
j_gene: TRBJ1-5
d_gene: .
v_gene: TRBV7-8
CDR3nt: TGTGCCAGCAGCTTAGTCCCAGGGCTCGGGAATCAGCCCCAGCATTTT
CDR3aa: CASSLVPGLGNQPQHF

abundance: .
j_gene: TRBJ1-2
d_gene: .
v_gene: TRBV5-4
CDR3nt: TGTGCCAGCAGCCTGTGGGACATCAAATATGGCTACACCTTC
CDR3aa: CASSLWDIKYGYTF

abundance: .
j_gene: TRBJ2-7
d_gene: TRBD1
v_gene: TRBV28
CDR3nt: TGTGCCAGCAGTCCTGGGGGACAGAGCTCCTACGAGCAGTACTTC
CDR3aa: CASSPGGQSSYEQYF

abundance: .
j_gene: TRBJ2-7
d_gene: TRBD2
v_gene: TRBV6-2/TRBV6-3
CDR3nt: TGTGCCAGCAGTACCGGGACTAGCGCTTACTTC
CDR3aa: CASSTGTSAYF

abundance: .
j_gene: TRBJ2-5
d_gene: TRBD2
v_gene: TRBV4-1
CDR3nt: TGCGCCAGCAGCCTTCTAGCGGGAATGGGGGAGACCCAGTACTTC
CDR3aa: CASSLLAGMGETQYF

abundance: .
j_gene: TRBJ1-2
d_gene: TRBD1
v_gene: TRBV19
CDR3nt: TGTGCCAGTAGTATGTACAGGGGAGGCTATGGCTACACCTTC
CDR3aa: CASSMYRGGYGYTF

abundance: many
j_gene: TRBJ2-2
d_gene: TRBD1
v_gene: TRBV3-1/TRBV3-2
CDR3nt: TGTGCCAGCAGCCAAGAGGGATGGGACAGGAACACCGGGGAGCTGTTTTTT
CDR3aa: CASSQEGWDRNTGELFF

abundance: .
j_gene: TRBJ2-3
d_gene: .
v_gene: TRBV2
CDR3nt: TGTGCCAGCAGTGGGCAGGGGCTGGACACAGATACGCAGTATTTT
CDR3aa: CASSGQGLDTDTQYF

abundance: .
j_gene: TRBJ2-7
d_gene: .
v_gene: TRBV6-1
CDR3nt: TGTGCCAGCAGTGGGGTTGTGATTACGGGGAGCTCCTACGAGCAGTACTTC
CDR3aa: CASSGVVITGSSYEQYF

abundance: few
j_gene: TRBJ1-6
d_gene: .
v_gene: TRBV6-6
CDR3nt: TGTGCCAGCAGTTACGCGGAAAGGGGTTCACCCCTCCACTTT
CDR3aa: CASSYAERGSPLHF

abundance: .
j_gene: TRBJ2-7
d_gene: .
v_gene: TRBV27
CDR3nt: TGTGCCAGCAGTTCCCTGGGGCAGGGGAACAACGAGCAGTACTTC
CDR3aa: CASSSLGQGNNEQYF